The 12 T cell receptor beta chains below were found in one sample sequenced in a study of CD8+ T cells in alopecia areata. The treatment denotes: oral pan-JAK inhibitor, 5-10 mg twice daily. RNA, once extracted, was reverse transcribed into cDNA for use as the sequencing template. The protocol was immunoSEQ multiplex PCR, while the TCRdb copy is restricted to in-frame clones and leaves out a portion. The top ten hold just over 20% of the sample, which has over 60,000 clones, around 46% seen once. The source material was CD8+ T cells sorted from blood, sampled at roughly week 38, from a patient treated with tofacitinib. The receptors originated from a human donor with alopecia areata.

The V call is TRBV27, the J call TRBJ2-7, with 7 bases fitting TRBD2. The CDR3 length is 13 residues. With 6 bases clipped from V and 6 bases from J, the junction kept 8 bases outside the gene matches. Germline CDR1 reads MNHEY; CDR2 reads SMNVEV (reference sequence). The CDR3 is CASSLGTGGEQYF. Here the CDR3 DNA reads TGTGCCAGCAGCCTGGGGACGGGAGGCGAGCAGTACTTC.

The table lists this clone with a few counts. The V gene is TRBV7-9, the J gene TRBJ2-1, with D possibly TRBD2 on 5 matching bases. Trimming shortened V by 5 bases and J by 2 bases, and 19 bases separated the two germline ends. This CDR3 contains 17 residues. Germline V gene sequence: CDR1 SEHNR, CDR2 FQNEAQ (reference sequence). DNA for the CDR3: TGTGCCAGCAGCGTCGATAGTGGAAGCGGTGCCTACAATGAGCAGTTCTTC. Protein product: CASSVDSGSGAYNEQFF.

In its sample, this clone was seen a few times. The CDR3 DNA is TGTGCCAGCAGCTTGGGTCCCCGTGCCCAAGAGACCCAGTACTTC. Residues: CASSLGPRAQETQYF. The rearrangement uses TRBV5-6 and TRBJ2-5; D ambiguous. Per the germline V gene, CDR1 is SGHDT and CDR2 is YYEEEE. This CDR3 comprises 15 residues. V was pared by 0 bases and J by 1 base, with 10 bases between.

The rearrangement uses TRBV10-3 and TRBJ2-2; possibly TRBD1 for D (7 bases). Trimming pared 6 bases from V and 0 bases from J, leaving 14 bases between. This CDR3 has 16 residues. The germline gives CDR1 ENHRY, CDR2 SYGVKD. CDR3 residues: CAIRDREAANTGELFF. CDR3 DNA sequence: TGTGCCATCAGAGACAGGGAGGCCGCGAACACCGGGGAGCTGTTTTTT.

The gene calls are TRBV7-6 and TRBJ2-7; the match to TRBD2 covers 7 bases. Trimming at V came to 0 bases and at J to 4 bases, leaving 3 bases not matched to a gene. This CDR3 spans 14 amino acids. CDR1 SGHVS and CDR2 FNYEAQ come from the germline V gene. CDR3 residues: CASSLAASGYEQYF. The CDR3 nucleotides are TGTGCCAGCAGCTTAGCCGCTAGCGGATACGAGCAGTACTTC.

This clone was observed a handful of times. The genes are TRBV18 and TRBJ2-5; D is ambiguous. The V gene lost 0 bases and the J gene lost 0 bases, with 2 bases spanning the gap. The CDR3 spans 13 residues. Per germline, CDR1 KGHSH and CDR2 LQKENI. The DNA of the CDR3 is TGTGCCAGCTCACCACCGAACCAAGAGACCCAGTACTTC. This sequence encodes CASSPPNQETQYF.

The rearrangement joins TRBV30 to TRBJ1-2, with D possibly TRBD1 on 5 matching bases. With 5 bases removed from V and 2 bases from J, the gap between germline ends came to 9 bases. Germline values: CDR1 GTSNPN, CDR2 SVGIG (reference sequence). The CDR3 spans 12 residues. Here the CDR3 reads CAWEPGNYGYTF. The CDR3, as DNA: TGTGCCTGGGAACCAGGGAACTATGGCTACACCTTC.

In this sample, this clone turned up a few times. The chain joins TRBV29-1 to TRBJ2-1, with D perhaps matching TRBD1 (5 bases). Looked up from germline, CDR1 is SQVTM and CDR2 is ANQGSEA. Between the trimmed V and J ends, which lost 1 base and 7 bases, there was a span of 20 bases. The CDR3 has 16 amino acids. The DNA for the CDR3 is TGCAGCGTTGAAGGAGCCCCAGGGAAGGCATTGAATGAGCAGTTCTTC. Its protein is CSVEGAPGKALNEQFF.

Of note for this clone: Other DNA sequences from this sample encode an identical CDR3 as well. This chain connects TRBV4-1 to TRBJ1-2; D gene ambiguous. CDR3 length: 14 amino acids. The V gene's germline CDR1 is MGHRA and CDR2 YSYEKL. V lost 0 bases to trimming and J lost 7 bases, with 12 bases between them. CDR3 sequence: CASSQDPGVGGYTF. The CDR3 DNA is TGCGCCAGCAGCCAAGATCCCGGGGTGGGTGGCTACACCTTC.

This clone has a single count. The rearrangement links TRBV7-2 to TRBJ1-5; possibly TRBD1 for D (5 bases). Trimming cost V 0 bases and J 1 base, with 7 bases left between them. CDR1 and CDR2 from the germline V gene are SGHTA and FQGNSA. The CDR3 extends over 15 amino acids. CDR3: CASSLAWGSNQPQHF. The CDR3 DNA reads TGTGCCAGCAGCTTAGCATGGGGGAGCAATCAGCCCCAGCATTTT.

The chain employs TRBV7-8 and TRBJ2-5; weak D call: TRBD1 (6 bases). This CDR3 is built from 16 residues. Per germline, CDR1 SGHVS and CDR2 FQNEAQ. Trimming took off 8 bases at V and 0 bases at J, with 19 bases between the two ends. The DNA of the CDR3 is TGTGCCAGCGCCCGCGAACAGGGTTTGTACCAAGAGACCCAGTACTTC. Encoded protein: CASAREQGLYQETQYF.

A few counts support this clone. The rearrangement links TRBV7-9 to TRBJ2-3, with 7 bases lining up with TRBD1. This CDR3 region has 15 residues. Trimming cost V 7 bases and J 6 bases; bases outside gene matches: 13. Germline CDR1 SEHNR, CDR2 FQNEAQ (reference sequence). The CDR3 spells CASTQQGIYSDTQYF. The CDR3 DNA sequence: TGTGCCAGCACCCAACAGGGGATTTATTCGGATACGCAGTATTTT. The variable domain in full, with the rest retrieved from reference TRBV7-9 and TRBJ2-3, is DTGVSQNPRHKITKRGQNVTFRCDPISEHNRLYWYRQTLGQGPEFLTYFQNEAQLEKSRLLSDRFSAERPKGSFSTLEIQRTEQGDSAMYLCASTQQGIYSDTQYFGPGTRLTVL.